This T cell receptor (beta chain) is from a study of lymphopenia after photon versus proton radiotherapy. Study results and limitations: Larger post-nadir TCR diversity loss correlated inversely with survival in deceased patients. After lymphocyte nadir, photon-treated repertoires showed oligoclonal expansion, especially CD8+ Temra. Under photons, naive T cells and diversity fell while effector/memory populations rose.

As regards this clone: As yet, its antigen is unknown.

Clones were sequenced by immunoSEQ multiplex PCR, and TCRdb holds only the in-frame ones, with some missing. The table shows 160,000 or so clones, with roughly nine tenths occurring only once. The TCR sequence derives from a man aged 45-60 years with gastric cancer. The sample consisted of peripheral blood, taken from a patient treated with photon-based radiotherapy.

The CDR3 is CASSLLNRVNTEAFF. In DNA, the CDR3 is TGTGCCAGCAGCTTGTTGAACAGGGTGAACACTGAAGCTTTCTTT. The chain links TRBV5-6 to TRBJ1-1; tentatively, D is TRBD1 (6 bases). The V gene lost 1 base and the J gene lost 0 bases, with 10 bases spanning the gap. Germline V gene sequence: CDR1 SGHDT, CDR2 YYEEEE. This CDR3 has 15 residues.